The sequence of this T cell receptor (beta chain) was determined in a study of PD-1 blockade in classical Hodgkin lymphoma. V was pared by 3 bases and J by 10 bases, with 15 bases between. CDR1 SGHAT and CDR2 FQNNGV come from the germline V gene. The CDR3 runs 13 residues. Relapses following autologous stem cell transplantation were seen in all patients, with brentuximab vedotin exposure varying. Magnetic negative selection was used to purify CD4+ T cells from thawed PBMCs. Generated by immunoSEQ multiplex PCR, the TCRdb table keeps only in-frame clones and is missing some. The sample yields about 35,000 clones, approximately 92% seen once.

This rearrangement joins TRBV11-2 to TRBJ1-1, with D unresolved. The starting material was CD4+ T cells from blood, obtained at baseline. The sequence derives from a human donor with classical Hodgkin lymphoma. The CDR3 sequence is CASSFPRVLAAFF. The CDR3 DNA follows: TGTGCCAGCAGCTTCCCTCGGGTTCTTGCAGCTTTCTTT.